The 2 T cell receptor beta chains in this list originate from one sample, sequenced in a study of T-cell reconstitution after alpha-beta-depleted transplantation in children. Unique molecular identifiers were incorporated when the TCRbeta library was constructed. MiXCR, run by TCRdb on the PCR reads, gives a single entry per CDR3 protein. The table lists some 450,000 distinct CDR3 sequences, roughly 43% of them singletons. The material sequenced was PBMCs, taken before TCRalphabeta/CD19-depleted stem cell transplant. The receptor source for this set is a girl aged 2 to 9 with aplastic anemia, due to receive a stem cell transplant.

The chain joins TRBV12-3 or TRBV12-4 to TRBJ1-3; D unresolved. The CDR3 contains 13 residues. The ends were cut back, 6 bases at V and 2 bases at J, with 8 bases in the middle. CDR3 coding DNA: TGTGCCAGCAGAAGGACGGCTGGAAACACCATATATTTT. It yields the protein CASRRTAGNTIYF.

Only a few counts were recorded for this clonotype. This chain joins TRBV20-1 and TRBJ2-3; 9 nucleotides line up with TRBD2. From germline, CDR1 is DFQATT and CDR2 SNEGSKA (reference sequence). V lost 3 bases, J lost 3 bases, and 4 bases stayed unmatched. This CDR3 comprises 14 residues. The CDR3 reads CSARGGGDTDTQYF. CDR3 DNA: TGCAGTGCTAGGGGCGGGGGGGATACAGATACGCAGTATTTT.